This TCR beta chain emerged from a study of blood T cell repertoires in COVID-19 (dated by TCRdb to 2018 to 2021). For the study in its entirety: Collaborator samples came from the United States, Italy and Spain and covered acute and convalescent phases of COVID-19. The prospective study material was composed of cDNA or gDNA derived from T cells, B-cell-depleted T cells, or PBMCs. Subjects who had been exposed to COVID-19, were actively infected with it, or had recovered from it provided the deeply sampled blood TCRbeta repertoires that made up the dataset. The repertoires were released in a freely available public database intended as a resource for research on the immune response to SARS-CoV-2. The samples were drawn from two sources: the first 160 participants of the ongoing ImmuneRACE study, and 1,000 to 1,500 subjects contributed by 6 global collaborators. Nearly every sample came with metadata listing a de-identified subject ID, COVID-19 status, age in years and sex. Where available, HLA class I and class II types were taken from metadata supplied by the sample provider and were not determined by assay-based typing.

Whole blood was collected in K2EDTA tubes by collaborating institutions according to the institutions' own protocols. For TCRbeta analysis, collaborator samples were shipped as frozen whole blood, as isolated PBMCs, or as DNA extracted from either sample type. Summary of the overall study and its limitations: The amount of clinical and demographic metadata varied by source and participant and was provided uncurated.

The CDR3, cysteine through phenylalanine, is 15 amino acids long. The read is trimmed to its CDR3 DNA, 45 bases read in frame from base 1. CDR1 and CDR2 were assigned from the germline V gene as SNHLY and FYNNEI. V and J are truncated by 6 bases and 8 bases respectively, leaving an intervening sequence of 19 bases. TCRbeta CDR3 regions were amplified from genomic DNA using the immunoSEQ Assay, a bias-controlled multiplex PCR. From the authors' description of their analysis: Nucleated cell counts per sample were estimated from amplification of reference gene primers within the assay. To quantify the absolute abundance of each unique TCRbeta CDR3 rearrangement, sequence reads were collapsed and filtered. Productive Simpson clonality was computed per sample as the square root of Simpson's diversity index over productive rearrangements. Not all clones reach the TCRdb copy of this immuneACCESS table, which keeps in-frame sequences only. Checked studies attribute under half of the gap to unresolved V genes and leave the rest unexplained. V and J calls and clone size are as listed in that table; D and trimming were resolved from the DNA. This sample is represented by 83,000 or so clones; around nine tenths of them were singletons. 8% of the sample goes to the ten largest clones.

In regard to this clone: It lacks a known antigen. No much larger clonotype is one base removed from it; base qualities were not supplied.

The sequenced sample consisted of peripheral blood. The chain is made from TRBV2 and TRBJ1-4; TRBD1 is a weak D gene call, 6 bases matching. The source is a man older than 75 with active or convalescent COVID-19. The bases read TGTGCCAGCAGAGAGATACAGGGTCGGTACGAAAAACTGTTTTTT. Translation gives CASREIQGRYEKLFF. The CDR3 plus the reference TRBV2 and TRBJ1-4 genes for the other parts give the full variable domain: EPEVTQTPSHQVTQMGQEVILRCVPISNHLYFYWYRQILGQKVEFLVSFYNNEISEKSEIFDDQFSVERPDGSNFTLKIRSTKLEDSAMYFCASREIQGRYEKLFFGSGTQLSVL.